These 3 T cell receptor beta chains were sequenced from one sample in a study of cytomegalovirus exposure and HLA in healthy donors. Primers: 60 Vbeta forward and 13 Jbeta reverse. Assay used: immunoSEQ multiplex PCR; TCRdb lists only in-frame clones, some missing. The sample holds about 120,000 clones. Sequenced input: PBMCs. Source of these receptors: a man aged 35-49 years in good health and CMV-seropositive.

The chain is built from TRBV14 and TRBJ2-1; 7 bases align to TRBD1. The CDR3 covers 16 residues. The V and J ends lost 3 bases and 7 bases, in that order; junction bases with no gene match: 12. CDR1 and CDR2 from the germline V gene are SGHDN and FVKESK. The CDR3 here is CASSQITGALANEQFF. The CDR3 region has the DNA TGTGCCAGCAGCCAGATTACAGGGGCCTTGGCGAATGAGCAGTTCTTC.

This chain uses TRBV5-1 with TRBJ1-5, with D hard to call. Germline V gene lookup returns CDR1 SGHRS and CDR2 YFSETQ. The CDR3 loop spans 14 amino acids. V shed 2 bases and J shed 5 bases, with 11 bases lying between them. CDR3 sequence (DNA): TGCGCCAGCAGCTTAAGAGCCGGGGATCAGCCCCAGCATTTT. Translated: CASSLRAGDQPQHF.

As concerns this clone: A read error may account for a junction end that differs from germline. Other DNA sequences of this sample code for an identical CDR3. The chain links TRBV6-5 to TRBJ1-5; 7 positions agree with TRBD1. This CDR3 contains 14 residues. CDR1 is MNHEY and CDR2 is SVGAGI in the germline V gene. CDR3 sequence (DNA): TGCGCCAGCAGCCCTCAGGGGGGACCTCAGCCCCAGCATTTT. Translated: CASSPQGGPQPQHF.